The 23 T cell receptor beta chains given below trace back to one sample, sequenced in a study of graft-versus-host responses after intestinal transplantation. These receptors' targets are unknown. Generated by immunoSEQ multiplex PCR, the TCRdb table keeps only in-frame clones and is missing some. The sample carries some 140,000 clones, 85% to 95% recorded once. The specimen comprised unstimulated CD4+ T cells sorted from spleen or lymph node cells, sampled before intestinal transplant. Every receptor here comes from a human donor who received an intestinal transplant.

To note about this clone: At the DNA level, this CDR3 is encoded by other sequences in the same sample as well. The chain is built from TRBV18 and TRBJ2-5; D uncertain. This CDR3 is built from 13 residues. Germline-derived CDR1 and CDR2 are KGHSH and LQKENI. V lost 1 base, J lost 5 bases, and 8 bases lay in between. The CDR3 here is CASSPRQEETQYF. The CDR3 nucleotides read TGTGCCAGCTCACCACGTCAGGAGGAGACCCAGTACTTC.

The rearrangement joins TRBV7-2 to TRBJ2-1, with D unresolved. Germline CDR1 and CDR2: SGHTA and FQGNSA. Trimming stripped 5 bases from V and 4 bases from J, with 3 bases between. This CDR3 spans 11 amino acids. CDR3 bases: TGTGCCAGCAGCGAGTACAATGAGCAGTTCTTC. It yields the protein CASSEYNEQFF.

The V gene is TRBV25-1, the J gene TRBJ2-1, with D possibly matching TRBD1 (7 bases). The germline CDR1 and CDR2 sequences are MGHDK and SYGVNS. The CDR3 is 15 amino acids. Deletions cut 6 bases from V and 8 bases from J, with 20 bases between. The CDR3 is CASSITVGGGHEQFF. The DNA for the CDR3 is TGTGCCAGCAGCATCACGGTTGGAGGGGGCCATGAGCAGTTCTTC.

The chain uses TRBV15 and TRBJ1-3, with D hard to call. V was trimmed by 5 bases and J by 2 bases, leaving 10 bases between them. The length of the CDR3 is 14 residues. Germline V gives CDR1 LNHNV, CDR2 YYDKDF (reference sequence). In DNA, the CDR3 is TGTGCCACCAGCTCCCAGGTCCCTGGAAACACCATATATTTT. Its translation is CATSSQVPGNTIYF.

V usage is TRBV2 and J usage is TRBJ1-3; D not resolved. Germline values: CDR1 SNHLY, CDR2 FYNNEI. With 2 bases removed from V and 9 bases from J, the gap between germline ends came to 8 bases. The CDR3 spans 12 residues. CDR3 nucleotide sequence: TGTGCCAGCAGTGAACAAGGTGGCACCATATATTTT. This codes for CASSEQGGTIYF.

The DNA of the CDR3 is TGTGCCAGCAGTCGCTGGGGGGAGACCCAGTACTTC. Its protein is CASSRWGETQYF. The chain combines TRBV6-5 with TRBJ2-5; D could derive from TRBD1 or TRBD2 (5 bases each). Germline V gene sequence: CDR1 MNHEY, CDR2 SVGAGI. The CDR3 has 12 residues. Trimming took 5 bases from V and 5 from J, leaving 9 bases between them.

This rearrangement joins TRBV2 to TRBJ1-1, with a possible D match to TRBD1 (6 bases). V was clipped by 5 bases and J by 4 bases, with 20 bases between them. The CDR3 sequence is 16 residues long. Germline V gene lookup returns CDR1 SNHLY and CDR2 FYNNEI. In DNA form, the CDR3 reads TGTGCCAGCAGTCCCGGACAGTCTAATGGGGTCACTGAAGCTTTCTTT. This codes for CASSPGQSNGVTEAFF.

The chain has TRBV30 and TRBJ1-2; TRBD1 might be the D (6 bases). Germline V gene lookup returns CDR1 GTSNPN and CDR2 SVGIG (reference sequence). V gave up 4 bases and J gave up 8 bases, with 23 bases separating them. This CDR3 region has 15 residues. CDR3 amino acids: CAWKRQRGHFGGYTF. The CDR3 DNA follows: TGTGCCTGGAAACGCCAGCGGGGACACTTTGGCGGCTACACCTTC. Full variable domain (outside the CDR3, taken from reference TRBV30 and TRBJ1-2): SQTIHQWPATLVQPVGSPLSLECTVEGTSNPNLYWYRQAAGRGLQLLFYSVGIGQISSEVPQNLSASRPQDRQFILSSKKLLLSDSGFYLCAWKRQRGHFGGYTFGSGTRLTVV.

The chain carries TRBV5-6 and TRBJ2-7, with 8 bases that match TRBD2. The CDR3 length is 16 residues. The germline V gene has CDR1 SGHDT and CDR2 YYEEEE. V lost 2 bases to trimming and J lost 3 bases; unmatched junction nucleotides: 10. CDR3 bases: TGTGCCAGCAGCTTAGGCGGGGGGTCAGGGATCTACGAGCAGTACTTC. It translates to CASSLGGGSGIYEQYF.

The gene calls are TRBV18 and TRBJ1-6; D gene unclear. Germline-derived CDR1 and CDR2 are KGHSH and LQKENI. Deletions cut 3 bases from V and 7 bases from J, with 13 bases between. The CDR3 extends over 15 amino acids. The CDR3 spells CASSPVQNQNSPLHF. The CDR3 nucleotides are TGTGCCAGCTCACCGGTGCAAAACCAGAATTCACCCCTCCACTTT.

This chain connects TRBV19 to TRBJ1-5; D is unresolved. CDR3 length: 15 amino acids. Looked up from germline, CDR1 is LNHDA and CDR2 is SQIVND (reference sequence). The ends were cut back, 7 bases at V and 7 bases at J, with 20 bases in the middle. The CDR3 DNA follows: TGTGCCAGTACCACCCCCTCCCTGGGGTTCCAGCCCCAGCATTTT. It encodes CASTTPSLGFQPQHF.

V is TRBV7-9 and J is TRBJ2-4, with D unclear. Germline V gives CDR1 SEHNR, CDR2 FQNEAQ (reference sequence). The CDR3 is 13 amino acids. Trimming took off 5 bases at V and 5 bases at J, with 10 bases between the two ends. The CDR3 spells CASSQARQNIQYF. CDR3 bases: TGTGCCAGCAGCCAAGCCCGCCAAAACATTCAGTACTTC.

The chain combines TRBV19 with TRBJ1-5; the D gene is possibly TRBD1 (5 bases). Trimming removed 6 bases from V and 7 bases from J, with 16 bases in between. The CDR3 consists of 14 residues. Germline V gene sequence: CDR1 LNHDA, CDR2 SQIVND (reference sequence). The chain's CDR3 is CASRQTGPRQPQHF. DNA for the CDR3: TGTGCCAGTAGGCAAACAGGTCCCAGGCAGCCCCAGCATTTT.

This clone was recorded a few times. The DNA of the CDR3 is TGTGCCAGCAGCTTGGGGCTCAGAAGCACCGGGGAGCTGTTTTTT. Its translation: CASSLGLRSTGELFF. The chain recombines TRBV5-8 with TRBJ2-2; D ambiguous. V lost 0 bases and J 4 bases, leaving 10 bases between the germline ends. CDR1 is SGHTS, CDR2 YDEGEE, per germline. The CDR3 loop spans 15 amino acids.

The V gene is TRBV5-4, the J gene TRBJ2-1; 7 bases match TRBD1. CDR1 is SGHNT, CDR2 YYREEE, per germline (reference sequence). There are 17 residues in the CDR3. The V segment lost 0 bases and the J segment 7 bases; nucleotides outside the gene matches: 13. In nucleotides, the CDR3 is TGTGCCAGCAGCTTGGGGGGGATGACAGGGTCTTATAATGAGCAGTTCTTC. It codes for CASSLGGMTGSYNEQFF.

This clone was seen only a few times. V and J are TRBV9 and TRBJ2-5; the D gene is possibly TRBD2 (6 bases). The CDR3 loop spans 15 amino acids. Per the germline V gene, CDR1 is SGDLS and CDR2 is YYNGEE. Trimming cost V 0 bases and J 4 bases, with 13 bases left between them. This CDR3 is CASSVGLVPGETQYF. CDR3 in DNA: TGTGCCAGCAGCGTAGGACTAGTCCCGGGAGAGACCCAGTACTTC.

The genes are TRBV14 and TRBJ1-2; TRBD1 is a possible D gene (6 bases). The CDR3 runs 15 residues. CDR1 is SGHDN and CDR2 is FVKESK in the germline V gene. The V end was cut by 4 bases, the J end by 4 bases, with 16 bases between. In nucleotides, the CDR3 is TGTGCCAGCAGCCCTTATCCCGGGACACCCTATGGCTACACCTTC. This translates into CASSPYPGTPYGYTF.

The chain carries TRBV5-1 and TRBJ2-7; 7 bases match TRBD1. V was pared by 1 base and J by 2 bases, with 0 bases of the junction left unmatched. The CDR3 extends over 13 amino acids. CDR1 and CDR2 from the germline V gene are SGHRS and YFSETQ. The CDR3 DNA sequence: TGCGCCAGCAGCTTGCAGGGGGCCTACGAGCAGTACTTC. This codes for CASSLQGAYEQYF.

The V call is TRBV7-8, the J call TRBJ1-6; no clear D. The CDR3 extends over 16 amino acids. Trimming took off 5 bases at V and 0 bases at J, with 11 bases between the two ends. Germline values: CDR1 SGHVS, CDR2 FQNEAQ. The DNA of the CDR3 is TGTGCCAGCAGCCCCGGTGGGAGCTCCTATAATTCACCCCTCCACTTT. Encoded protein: CASSPGGSSYNSPLHF.

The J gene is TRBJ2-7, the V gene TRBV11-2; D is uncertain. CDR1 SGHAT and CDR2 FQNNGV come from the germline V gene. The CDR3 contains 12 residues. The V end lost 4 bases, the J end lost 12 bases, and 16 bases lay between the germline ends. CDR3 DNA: TGTGCCAGCAGCTCCTCGGGCCCCGTGCGGTACTTC. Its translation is CASSSSGPVRYF.

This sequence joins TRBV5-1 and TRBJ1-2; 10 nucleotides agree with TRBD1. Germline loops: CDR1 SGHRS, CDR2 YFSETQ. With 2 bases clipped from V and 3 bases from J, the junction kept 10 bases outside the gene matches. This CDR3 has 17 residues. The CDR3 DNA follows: TGCGCCAGCAGCTTTGAGACAGGGGGCAGGCGGGACTATGGCTACACCTTC. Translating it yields CASSFETGGRRDYGYTF. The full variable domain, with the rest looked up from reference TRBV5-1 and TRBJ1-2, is KAGVTQTPRYLIKTRGQQVTLSCSPISGHRSVSWYQQTPGQGLQFLFEYFSETQRNKGNFPGRFSGRQFSNSRSEMNVSTLELGDSALYLCASSFETGGRRDYGYTFGSGTRLTVV.

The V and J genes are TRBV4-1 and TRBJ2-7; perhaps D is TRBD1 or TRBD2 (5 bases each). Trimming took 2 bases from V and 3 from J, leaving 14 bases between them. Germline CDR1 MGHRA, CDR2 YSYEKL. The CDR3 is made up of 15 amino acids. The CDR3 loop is CASSQPFGTFYEQYF. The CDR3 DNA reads TGCGCCAGCAGCCAACCCTTCGGGACGTTCTACGAGCAGTACTTC.

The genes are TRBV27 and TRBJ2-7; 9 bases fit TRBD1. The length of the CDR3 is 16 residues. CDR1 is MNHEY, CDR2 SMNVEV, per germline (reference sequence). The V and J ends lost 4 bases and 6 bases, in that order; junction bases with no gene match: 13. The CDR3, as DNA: TGTGCCAGCAGTTCTTCCTCGGGACAGGGTAGCCCCGAGCAGTACTTC. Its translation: CASSSSSGQGSPEQYF.